A selection of T cell receptor beta chains follows, all from one sample in a study of T cell repertoires in cytomegalovirus infection. TCRdb passed the reads through MiXCR, listing each CDR3 protein once. The sample has roughly 80,000 distinct CDR3 sequences, 20% to 30% seen once. For these receptors, no antigen is known. The material was CD8+ T cells from cultured PBMCs, obtained from culture after CMV antigen stimulation. All receptors derive from a human donor in good health (CMV status not recorded). Some clones in this sample may be carry-over from other donors' samples. Each CDR3 is given with its conserved first and last residue. D genes are given only for firm matches. Rows may omit the clone size; those that give it use once, few, many or a size class.

D gene: NA; clone size: few; J gene: TRBJ2-7; V gene: TRBV4-3; CDR3 protein: CASSQDIGSSYEQYF; CDR3 DNA: TGCGCCAGCAGCCAAGATATCGGCAGTTCCTACGAGCAGTACTTC
D gene: TRBD1; clone size: NA; J gene: TRBJ1-2; V gene: TRBV28; CDR3 protein: CASSDPGTGNYGYTF; CDR3 DNA: TGTGCCAGCAGTGACCCCGGGACAGGGAACTATGGCTACACCTTC
D gene: TRBD2; clone size: many; J gene: TRBJ2-7; V gene: TRBV7-6; CDR3 protein: CASSLLAGNYEQYF; CDR3 DNA: TGTGCCAGCAGCTTATTAGCGGGAAACTACGAGCAGTACTTC
D gene: NA; clone size: NA; J gene: TRBJ2-7; V gene: TRBV4-1; CDR3 protein: CASSQDGGTGHFSYEQYF; CDR3 DNA: TGCGCCAGCAGCCAAGATGGCGGAACGGGACACTTCTCCTACGAGCAGTACTTC
D gene: NA; clone size: NA; J gene: TRBJ2-5; V gene: TRBV27; CDR3 protein: CASSSGTGSLGETQYF; CDR3 DNA: TGTGCCAGCAGTTCCGGTACAGGGTCATTAGGGGAGACCCAGTACTTC
D gene: TRBD2; clone size: NA; J gene: TRBJ2-3; V gene: TRBV19; CDR3 protein: CASNGGASTDTQYF; CDR3 DNA: TGTGCCAGTAACGGGGGGGCTAGCACAGATACGCAGTATTTT
D gene: NA; clone size: NA; J gene: TRBJ2-5; V gene: TRBV11-2; CDR3 protein: CASSSSGETQYF; CDR3 DNA: TGTGCCAGCAGCTCAAGCGGGGAGACCCAGTACTTC
D gene: NA; clone size: NA; J gene: TRBJ1-6; V gene: TRBV4-1; CDR3 protein: CASSQEGVGGMNTPLHF; CDR3 DNA: TGCGCCAGCAGCCAAGAGGGGGTGGGGGGTATGAATACACCCCTCCACTTT
D gene: TRBD2; clone size: NA; J gene: TRBJ2-3; V gene: TRBV13; CDR3 protein: CASSSTELAGGPDTQYF; CDR3 DNA: TGTGCCAGCAGCAGTACGGAACTAGCGGGAGGGCCAGATACGCAGTATTTT
D gene: NA; clone size: many; J gene: TRBJ1-1; V gene: TRBV7-8; CDR3 protein: CASDVAGTTTEAFF; CDR3 DNA: TGTGCCAGCGATGTGGCAGGGACGACCACTGAAGCTTTCTTT
D gene: TRBD1; clone size: many; J gene: TRBJ1-4; V gene: TRBV20-1; CDR3 protein: CSARRDSRAAYEKLFF; CDR3 DNA: TGCAGTGCTAGGAGGGACAGCAGAGCCGCCTATGAAAAACTGTTTTTT
D gene: NA; clone size: NA; J gene: TRBJ2-7; V gene: TRBV4-3; CDR3 protein: CASSQDPGVVPQYF; CDR3 DNA: TGCGCCAGCAGCCAAGACCCCGGAGTCGTCCCGCAGTACTTC
D gene: TRBD1; clone size: few; J gene: TRBJ1-1; V gene: TRBV7-9; CDR3 protein: CASSSPSGGVHMNTEAFF; CDR3 DNA: TGTGCCAGCAGCTCCCCCTCAGGGGGCGTCCACATGAACACTGAAGCTTTCTTT
D gene: NA; clone size: many; J gene: TRBJ2-4; V gene: TRBV7-2; CDR3 protein: CASSAPGTPLAKNIQYF; CDR3 DNA: TGTGCCAGCAGCGCTCCCGGGACACCACTAGCCAAAAACATTCAGTACTTC
D gene: TRBD1; clone size: NA; J gene: TRBJ1-5; V gene: TRBV7-4; CDR3 protein: CASSTKDGTGGNQPQHF; CDR3 DNA: TGTGCCAGCAGCACAAAAGACGGGACAGGGGGGAATCAGCCCCAGCATTTT
D gene: NA; clone size: NA; J gene: TRBJ2-3; V gene: TRBV11-2; CDR3 protein: CASSLDMGYKDTQYF; CDR3 DNA: TGTGCCAGCAGCTTAGATATGGGGTACAAGGATACGCAGTATTTT
D gene: NA; clone size: few; J gene: TRBJ2-5; V gene: TRBV6-2/TRBV6-3; CDR3 protein: CASSPSLLETQYF; CDR3 DNA: TGTGCCAGCAGTCCCAGCCTCCTTGAGACCCAGTACTTC
D gene: TRBD1; clone size: NA; J gene: TRBJ1-5; V gene: TRBV18; CDR3 protein: CASSPTGTVNQPQHF; CDR3 DNA: TGTGCCAGCTCACCAACCGGGACAGTCAATCAGCCCCAGCATTTT
D gene: NA; clone size: many; J gene: TRBJ2-7; V gene: TRBV5-6; CDR3 protein: CASSLGTLQYEQYF; CDR3 DNA: TGTGCCAGCAGCCTTGGGACCCTCCAATACGAGCAGTACTTC
D gene: TRBD1; clone size: NA; J gene: TRBJ1-6; V gene: TRBV6-5; CDR3 protein: CASSFGTGINNSPLHF; CDR3 DNA: TGTGCCAGCAGCTTCGGGACAGGGATAAATAATTCACCCCTCCACTTT
D gene: NA; clone size: many; J gene: TRBJ2-5; V gene: TRBV7-9; CDR3 protein: CASSLAGETQYF; CDR3 DNA: TGTGCCAGCAGCTTAGCCGGAGAGACCCAGTACTTC
D gene: NA; clone size: few; J gene: TRBJ2-4; V gene: TRBV6-1; CDR3 protein: CASSEGGALAKNIQYF; CDR3 DNA: TGTGCCAGCAGTGAAGGAGGAGCACTAGCCAAAAACATTCAGTACTTC
D gene: TRBD1; clone size: few; J gene: TRBJ1-2; V gene: TRBV7-6; CDR3 protein: CASSYRTGGTYGYTF; CDR3 DNA: TGTGCCAGCAGCTACCGGACAGGGGGTACCTATGGCTACACCTTC
D gene: TRBD2; clone size: NA; J gene: TRBJ2-1; V gene: TRBV6-2/TRBV6-3; CDR3 protein: CASRSSGSNLNEQFF; CDR3 DNA: TGTGCCAGCAGATCTAGCGGGAGCAATCTCAATGAGCAGTTCTTC
D gene: NA; clone size: NA; J gene: TRBJ2-7; V gene: TRBV2; CDR3 protein: CASQDFFSYEQYF; CDR3 DNA: TGTGCCAGCCAGGACTTTTTCTCCTACGAGCAGTACTTC
D gene: NA; clone size: NA; J gene: TRBJ1-4; V gene: TRBV18; CDR3 protein: CASTAEGNEKLFF; CDR3 DNA: TGTGCCAGCACGGCGGAGGGTAATGAAAAACTGTTTTTT
D gene: TRBD2; clone size: once; J gene: TRBJ2-7; V gene: TRBV6-1; CDR3 protein: CASSPGGFEQYF; CDR3 DNA: TGTGCCAGCAGTCCGGGGGGGTTCGAGCAGTACTTC
D gene: NA; clone size: NA; J gene: TRBJ1-1; V gene: TRBV6-2/TRBV6-3; CDR3 protein: CASRARRSNTEAFF; CDR3 DNA: TGTGCCAGCAGGGCTAGAAGATCGAACACTGAAGCTTTCTTT
D gene: TRBD1; clone size: few; J gene: TRBJ1-4; V gene: TRBV27; CDR3 protein: CASRPGGGDEKLFF; CDR3 DNA: TGTGCCAGCAGGCCAGGGGGCGGGGATGAAAAACTGTTTTTT
D gene: NA; clone size: many; J gene: TRBJ2-1; V gene: TRBV7-2; CDR3 protein: CASSFLGSYNEQFF; CDR3 DNA: TGTGCCAGCAGCTTCCTAGGATCCTACAATGAGCAGTTCTTC
D gene: TRBD1; clone size: NA; J gene: TRBJ1-6; V gene: TRBV2; CDR3 protein: CASSGTAQTDYNSPLHF; CDR3 DNA: TGTGCCAGCAGCGGGACAGCCCAAACAGACTATAATTCACCCCTCCACTTT
D gene: NA; clone size: NA; J gene: TRBJ1-1; V gene: TRBV19; CDR3 protein: CASTSWGDAFF; CDR3 DNA: TGTGCCAGTACTTCCTGGGGTGACGCTTTCTTT